This T cell receptor beta chain was sequenced during a study of CD8 T cells in Susac syndrome. Findings of the study overall: As the study acknowledged, the number of individuals who were part of its TCR sequencing and HLA analysis was relatively small.

Concerning this clonotype itself: What it recognizes is unknown.

The V gene's germline CDR1 is SGHAT and CDR2 FQNNGV. V lost 8 bases and J 1 base, leaving 9 bases between the germline ends. The CDR3 length is 13 residues. The RNA, about 0.5 to 1 ug, was put through reverse transcription using random hexamers. Using its own MiXCR run on the immunoSEQ multiplex PCR reads, TCRdb lists one record per CDR3 protein. The sample contains about 52,000 distinct CDR3 sequences, 93% of which appear only once. The sample taken for sequencing was CD8+ T cells from PBMCs. This receptor was identified in a human donor with multiple sclerosis. V usage is TRBV11-2 and J usage is TRBJ1-5; D unresolved. The CDR3 sequence: CASGSRSNQPQHF. The DNA of the CDR3 is TGTGCCAGCGGCTCAAGGAGCAATCAGCCCCAGCATTTT.